Reported below is one T cell receptor beta chain. Its antigen remains unknown. This sample was taken from a study of Ad26.COV2.S vaccination and SARS-CoV-2 variants. Whole-study context: The trial was COV1001 and the donor's arm was Ad26.COV2.S.

Clones were read by immunoSEQ multiplex PCR, and TCRdb kept only the in-frame ones, dropping some. The table lists about 440,000 clones, around 91% of them singletons. Germline loops: CDR1 MNHEY, CDR2 SMNVEV (reference sequence). The CDR3 is 13 residues long. V shed 2 bases and J shed 7 bases, with 9 bases lying between them. Regarding the study as a whole: Substantial breadth was reported for post-vaccination spike-specific CD8+ and CD4+ T cells. Those who received vaccine or placebo ended up with similar non-spike TCR breadth.

Treatment described: some 19 received Ad26.COV2.S at low or high dose, single or two shots; 5 received placebo; per-sample allocation not given. Specimens were obtained on day 63 following the first vaccine or placebo injection. The sequence came from a person between 18 and 65 years old who received the Ad26.COV2.S COVID-19 vaccine or a placebo. The source material was peripheral blood, sampled in a trial of Ad26.COV2.S vaccine versus placebo. The chain joins TRBV27 to TRBJ2-1, with D hard to call. This CDR3 reads CASSLGQINEQFF. CDR3 DNA sequence: TGTGCCAGCAGTTTAGGCCAGATTAATGAGCAGTTCTTC.